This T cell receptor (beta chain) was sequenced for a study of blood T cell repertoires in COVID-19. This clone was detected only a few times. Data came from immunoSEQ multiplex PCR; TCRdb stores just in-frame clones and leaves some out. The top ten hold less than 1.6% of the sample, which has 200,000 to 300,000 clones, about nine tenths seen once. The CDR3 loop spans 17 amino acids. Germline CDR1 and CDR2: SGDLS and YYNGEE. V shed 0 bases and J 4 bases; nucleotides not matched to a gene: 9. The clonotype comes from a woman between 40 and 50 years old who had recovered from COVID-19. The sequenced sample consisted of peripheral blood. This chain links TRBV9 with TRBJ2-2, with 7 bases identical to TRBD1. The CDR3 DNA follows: TGTGCCAGCAGCGTAGCTAAGGAACGACAGGGCACCGGGGAGCTGTTTTTT. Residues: CASSVAKERQGTGELFF. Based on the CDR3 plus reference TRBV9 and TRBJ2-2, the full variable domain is DSGVTQTPKHLITATGQRVTLRCSPRSGDLSVYWYQQSLDQGLQFLIQYYNGEERAKGNILERFSAQQFPDLHSELNLSSLELGDSALYFCASSVAKERQGTGELFFGEGSRLTVL.